Listed here are 32 T cell receptor beta chains from one sample, sequenced in a study of human T cells and chemical hapten exposure. TCRdb re-called the RACE reads with MiXCR, one entry per CDR3 protein. The sample includes tens of thousands of distinct CDR3 sequences, approximately 10% seen only once; the top ten take 2.2%. The time point was: patch test 1, 2 weeks after DPC sensitization. Treatment meaning: therapeutic diphenylcyclopropenone sensitization with weekly scalp DPC. The specimen comprised whole blood, sampled in connection with sensitization to the hapten diphenylcyclopropenone (DPC). The receptors shown here come from a middle-aged man with alopecia areata. Some clones in this sample may be carry-over from other donors' samples.

V and J are TRBV20-1 and TRBJ2-4; 7 bases line up with TRBD2. CDR3 length: 14 amino acids. CDR1 is DFQATT, CDR2 SNEGSKA, per germline (reference sequence). V trimming: 0 bases; J trimming: 6 bases; junction bases outside the gene matches: 5. CDR3: CSAREGTTRNIQYF. For the CDR3, the DNA is TGCAGTGCTAGAGAGGGGACTACCCGAAACATTCAGTACTTC.

V is TRBV5-5 and J is TRBJ2-1; the D is unclear. Trimming removed 6 bases from V and 16 bases from J, with 20 bases in between. CDR3 length equals 12 residues. Germline assignment: CDR1 SGHKS and CDR2 YYEKEE (reference sequence). The CDR3 DNA is TGTGCCAGCATCTCCTCCCACAATGAGCGTTTCTTC. Translating it yields CASISSHNERFF.

Ten or more counts support this clonotype. J is TRBJ2-5 and V is TRBV6-1; D unclear. Germline V CDR1 and CDR2: MNHNS, SASEGT. The CDR3 contains 15 residues. Trimming cost V 3 bases and J 5 bases, with 16 bases left between them. CDR3 in amino acids: CASSDYSSWQETQYF. CDR3 in DNA: TGTGCCAGCAGTGATTACAGTAGCTGGCAGGAGACCCAGTACTTC.

This clonotype was found many times. J is TRBJ1-3 and V is TRBV29-1; D gene unclear. Germline values: CDR1 SQVTM, CDR2 ANQGSEA. This CDR3 is built from 11 residues. V dropped 6 bases and J dropped 10 bases, with 13 bases sitting between them. DNA for the CDR3: TGCAGCGTCGCTTCAGGAGGTACCATATATTTT. Translated: CSVASGGTIYF.

This sequence joins TRBV14 and TRBJ2-7; no clear D. The CDR3 loop spans 13 amino acids. With 3 bases removed from V and 4 bases from J, the gap between germline ends came to 10 bases. Germline assignment: CDR1 SGHDN and CDR2 FVKESK. For the CDR3, the DNA is TGTGCCAGCAGCCAGAACGCCGGGTACGAGCAGTACTTC. This codes for CASSQNAGYEQYF.

In its sample, this clonotype was seen a few times. V usage is TRBV5-1 and J usage is TRBJ2-5; TRBD2 aligns across 11 bases. Germline-derived CDR1 and CDR2 are SGHRS and YFSETQ. The CDR3 loop spans 15 amino acids. J was trimmed by 3 bases and V by 4 bases; bases with no gene match: 5. CDR3 in DNA: TGCGCCAGCAGCCGGGGGACTAGCGGAAAAGAGACCCAGTACTTC. Protein sequence: CASSRGTSGKETQYF.

This clonotype was observed at least ten times. The genes are TRBV11-1 and TRBJ2-3, with D perhaps TRBD2 (5 bases). CDR1 and CDR2 from the germline V gene are SGHAT and FQDESV (reference sequence). Trimming stripped 2 bases from V and 5 bases from J, with 17 bases between. CDR3 length: 16 residues. CDR3 in amino acids: CASSLQSREVQDTQYF. The CDR3 DNA follows: TGTGCCAGCAGCTTACAATCCCGGGAAGTACAAGATACGCAGTATTTT.

With regard to this clonotype: The junction departs from germline at one end; a sequencing error may be responsible. J is TRBJ2-3 and V is TRBV7-8; TRBD2 matches 9 bases. Germline CDR1 reads SGHVS; CDR2 reads FQNEAQ. This CDR3 contains 16 residues. The DNA of the CDR3 is TGTGCCAGCAGCTTAGCTAGCGCGGGAGGGACCCCAACGCAGAATTTT. Protein: CASSLASAGGTPTQNF.

The chain is built from TRBV27 and TRBJ2-7; 8 nucleotides match TRBD2. Germline trimming cut 7 bases from V and 7 bases from J; bases unmatched to any gene: 15. Germline V CDR1 and CDR2: MNHEY, SMNVEV (reference sequence). The CDR3 runs 15 residues. In DNA form, the CDR3 reads TGTGCCAGCACCGCCGGGGCTAGCGGGTGGGGTGAGCAGTACTTC. It translates to CASTAGASGWGEQYF.

This clonotype has a count of ten or more. Here the CDR3 reads CAWSPAGSGNTIYF. The DNA for the CDR3 is TGTGCCTGGAGTCCGGCAGGATCTGGAAACACCATATATTTT. The J gene is TRBJ1-3, the V gene TRBV30, with D uncertain. V was pared by 2 bases and J by 1 base, with 9 bases between. The CDR3 sequence is 14 residues long. Per the germline V gene, CDR1 is GTSNPN and CDR2 is SVGIG (reference sequence).

This clonotype was detected only a few times. The chain carries TRBV6-6 and TRBJ2-5; no definite D call. The CDR3 runs to 12 residues. Germline loops: CDR1 MNHNY, CDR2 SVGAGI (reference sequence). The V end was cut by 0 bases, the J end by 5 bases, with 4 bases between. CDR3 sequence (DNA): TGTGCCAGCAGTTACTCGATTGAGACCCAGTACTTC. Protein: CASSYSIETQYF.

The V and J genes are TRBV7-2 and TRBJ1-5; TRBD1 is a possible D gene (6 bases). The V gene's germline CDR1 is SGHTA and CDR2 FQGNSA. The CDR3 runs 16 residues. Trimming left V 1 base short and J 0 bases short, with 10 bases between. The DNA of the CDR3 is TGTGCCAGCAGCTTAGGAGGGGACAATAGCAATCAGCCCCAGCATTTT. Its translation: CASSLGGDNSNQPQHF. The whole variable domain, remainder taken from reference TRBV7-2 and TRBJ1-5, is GAGVSQSPSNKVTEKGKDVELRCDPISGHTALYWYRQSLGQGLEFLIYFQGNSAPDKSGLPSDRFSAERTGGSVSTLTIQRTQQEDSAVYLCASSLGGDNSNQPQHFGDGTRLSIL.

This clonotype was seen only a few times. The genes are TRBV6-5 and TRBJ2-5; TRBD2 agrees at 8 bases. Germline assignment: CDR1 MNHEY and CDR2 SVGAGI. This CDR3 has 15 residues. The V segment lost 4 bases and the J segment 6 bases; nucleotides outside the gene matches: 10. CDR3 loop: CASSSGAAGDKTQYF. CDR3 nucleotide sequence: TGTGCCAGCAGTTCCGGAGCAGCGGGAGACAAGACCCAGTACTTC.

This clonotype was recorded at least ten times. The rearrangement links TRBV4-3 to TRBJ2-5; 9 bases are a match to TRBD1. The V segment lost 3 bases and the J segment 1 base; nucleotides outside the gene matches: 3. The CDR3 contains 15 residues. The germline CDR1 and CDR2 sequences are LGHNA and YSLEER. The CDR3 loop is CASSQDRGFQETQYF. The CDR3, as DNA: TGCGCCAGCAGCCAGGACAGGGGATTCCAAGAGACCCAGTACTTC.

This sequence joins TRBV2 and TRBJ2-1, with 13 bases aligning to TRBD2. This CDR3 spans 14 amino acids. After removal of 8 bases from V and 3 bases from J, the junction contained 1 base not matched to a gene. Germline V CDR1 and CDR2: SNHLY, FYNNEI. The CDR3 nucleotides are TGTGCCAGCGGACTAGCGGGGGACTACAATGAGCAGTTCTTC. Its translation is CASGLAGDYNEQFF.

The genes are TRBV12-3 or TRBV12-4 and TRBJ2-3; D possibly corresponds to TRBD1 (6 bases). The CDR3 sequence is 16 residues long. V lost 5 bases, J lost 2 bases, and 17 bases lay in between. The CDR3 DNA is TGTGCCAGCAGTCAAGGGGCGGACAGTTCCACAGATACGCAGTATTTT. Its translation: CASSQGADSSTDTQYF.

There are a few counts of this clonotype. J is TRBJ2-2 and V is TRBV7-2; the D gene is possibly TRBD2 (5 bases). The CDR3 has 15 amino acids. Germline V gene sequence: CDR1 SGHTA, CDR2 FQGNSA. V lost 1 base to trimming and J lost 3 bases, with 9 bases between them. The DNA of the CDR3 is TGTGCCAGCAGCTTAGGTGGACTTGACACCGGGGAGCTGTTTTTT. The encoded protein is CASSLGGLDTGELFF.

This chain uses TRBV6-5 with TRBJ1-1; TRBD1 is a possible D gene (6 bases). Trimming cost V 1 base and J 13 bases, with 10 bases left between them. The CDR3 spans 11 residues. Per the germline V gene, CDR1 is MNHEY and CDR2 is SVGAGI. CDR3 nucleotides: TGTGCCAGCAGTTACTGGACAGAGGTTTTCTTT. The encoded protein is CASSYWTEVFF.

In this sample, this clonotype turned up once. This chain joins TRBV5-1 and TRBJ2-5; TRBD2 agrees at 9 bases. The CDR3 sequence is 15 residues long. The trim removed 2 bases at V and 1 base at J, leaving 3 bases unmatched. Germline V gene sequence: CDR1 SGHRS, CDR2 YFSETQ. CDR3 sequence: CASSFGAGGQETQYF. The CDR3 DNA reads as TGCGCCAGCAGCTTTGGAGCGGGAGGCCAAGAGACCCAGTACTTC.

The chain combines TRBV30 with TRBJ1-6; the D gene is possibly TRBD1 (6 bases). Germline V gene sequence: CDR1 GTSNPN, CDR2 SVGIG (reference sequence). The CDR3 totals 13 residues. Between the trimmed V and J ends, which lost 6 bases and 7 bases, there was a span of 13 bases. CDR3 bases: TGTGCCTGTTCATCAGGGGCCAATTCACCCCTCCACTTT. This translates into CACSSGANSPLHF.

This chain links TRBV12-3 or TRBV12-4 with TRBJ1-1; D call uncertain. The CDR3 runs to 12 residues. V was cut by 3 bases and J by 4 bases, with 6 bases left in between. CDR3: CASSLISTEAFF. The CDR3 nucleotides are TGTGCCAGCAGTTTGATTTCCACTGAAGCTTTCTTT.

This chain links TRBV24-1 with TRBJ1-5; TRBD1 might be the D (5 bases). Per germline, CDR1 KGHDR and CDR2 SFDVKD. Trimming shortened V by 3 bases and J by 2 bases, and 13 bases separated the two germline ends. CDR3 length: 16 amino acids. CDR3 coding DNA: TGTGCCACCAGTGATGTGGGGGGGGACGGCAATCAGCCCCAGCATTTT. This codes for CATSDVGGDGNQPQHF.

This clonotype was counted many times. The chain combines TRBV6-6 with TRBJ1-6; D is unresolved. Germline lookup yields CDR1 MNHNY and CDR2 SVGAGI (reference sequence). V was shortened by 5 bases and J by 5 bases, with 10 bases between the two germline ends. This CDR3 has 14 amino acids. The CDR3 nucleotides are TGTGCCAGCAGTAGTCGAAACGATAATTCACCCCTCCACTTT. The encoded protein is CASSSRNDNSPLHF.

In its sample, this clonotype was seen a few times. This rearrangement joins TRBV14 to TRBJ2-3; D is unclear. This CDR3 has 13 amino acids. Per germline, CDR1 SGHDN and CDR2 FVKESK. Trimming removed 6 bases at V and 3 bases at J, with 10 bases between. In DNA, the CDR3 is TGTGCCAGCAGTCTGCTGGTGACAGATACGCAGTATTTT. Its translation: CASSLLVTDTQYF.

This clonotype has a count of ten or more. The rearrangement links TRBV7-3 to TRBJ1-5, with no clear D. Germline V gene data show CDR1 as SGHTA and CDR2 as FQGTGA. This CDR3 region has 13 residues. The V end was cut by 0 bases, the J end by 16 bases, with 16 bases between. The CDR3 sequence: CASSLTISLPIHF. The CDR3 nucleotides read TGTGCCAGCAGCTTAACAATAAGCCTGCCCATCCATTTT.

This chain uses TRBV10-3 with TRBJ2-3, with D maybe TRBD1 (5 bases). This CDR3 comprises 13 residues. V gave up 4 bases and J gave up 4 bases, with 9 bases separating them. CDR1 is ENHRY and CDR2 is SYGVKD in the germline V gene. The CDR3 loop is CAISAQGPDTQYF. CDR3 DNA sequence: TGTGCCATCAGTGCCCAGGGTCCAGATACGCAGTATTTT.

The chain combines TRBV20-1 with TRBJ2-1; no clear D gene. V lost 3 bases and J lost 3, with 6 bases in between. CDR3 length equals 12 residues. Germline CDR1 and CDR2: DFQATT and SNEGSKA (reference sequence). The CDR3 coding sequence is TGCAGTGCTAGGCCCAGCTACAATGAGCAGTTCTTC. Translation: CSARPSYNEQFF.

This clonotype showed up just a few times. The chain employs TRBV7-2 and TRBJ2-7, with TRBD2 identical over 10 bases. CDR1 and CDR2 from the germline V gene are SGHTA and FQGNSA. The CDR3 consists of 16 residues. V shed 5 bases and J 5 bases; nucleotides not matched to a gene: 12. CDR3: CASSREWASGRHEQYF. The CDR3 bases are TGTGCCAGCAGCCGGGAGTGGGCTAGCGGGAGACACGAGCAGTACTTC.

The rearrangement uses TRBV18 and TRBJ2-2, with a possible D match to TRBD2 (5 bases). There are 16 residues in the CDR3. The germline V gene has CDR1 KGHSH and CDR2 LQKENI. V lost 4 bases, J lost 0 bases, and 12 bases lay in between. The CDR3 protein is CASSRLPDTNTGELFF. CDR3 DNA sequence: TGTGCCAGCTCACGACTACCTGATACGAACACCGGGGAGCTGTTTTTT.

The sample holds many counts of this clonotype. The chain employs TRBV6-5 and TRBJ2-3, with D possibly called TRBD1 or TRBD2 (5 bases each). Germline lookup yields CDR1 MNHEY and CDR2 SVGAGI. Deletions cut 0 bases from V and 4 bases from J, with 11 bases between. The CDR3 extends over 15 amino acids. The CDR3 sequence is CASSYSGTAPDTQYF. The DNA for the CDR3 is TGTGCCAGCAGTTACTCTGGGACGGCCCCAGATACGCAGTATTTT.

The rearrangement joins TRBV4-1 to TRBJ2-1; 7 nucleotides line up with TRBD2. V was clipped by 1 base and J by 6 bases; unmatched bases: 6. The germline V gene has CDR1 MGHRA and CDR2 YSYEKL. The CDR3 extends over 15 amino acids. The CDR3 sequence is CASSQGASGSNEQFF. CDR3 nucleotides: TGCGCCAGCAGCCAAGGGGCTAGCGGAAGCAATGAGCAGTTCTTC.

This clonotype was seen more than once but under ten times. The CDR3 is CASSLNTDNEQFF. The DNA of the CDR3 is TGTGCCAGCAGCTTAAACACAGACAATGAGCAGTTCTTC. V gene TRBV7-3 combines with J gene TRBJ2-1; no definite D call. V gave up 1 base and J gave up 5 bases, with 6 bases separating them. The CDR3 sequence is 13 residues long. Germline lookup yields CDR1 SGHTA and CDR2 FQGTGA.